These 28 T cell receptor beta chains were all obtained from the same sample, sequenced in a study of tumor and adjacent non-tumor tissue in lung cancer (dated by TCRdb to the late 2010s). The library was produced with multiplex PCR. The data were produced on an Illumina HiSeq 2500. TCRbeta libraries were constructed through three rounds of nested PCR with primers (Table S4) according to protocols modified from ARM-PCR. Using fastp trimming at Q25 and MiXCR clonotype assembly, TCRdb reanalyzed the public sequencing data and kept in-frame beta chains. Records with the same CDR3 protein are collapsed into one entry carrying the most frequent genes and DNA. The sample table lists some 95,000 distinct CDR3 sequences, about 80% of them with a count of one. The ten most abundant clones make up about 30% of the sample. RNA was isolated from bulk unsorted tissue, and RNA quality was assessed with a NanoDrop ND-1000 and an Agilent 2100. For the normal lung samples, distant non-tumor tissue was collected more than 3 cm away from the tumor edge.

Sample: distant non-tumor lung tissue. These receptors came from a man aged 55 to 70 with small cell lung cancer.

In its sample, this clonotype was seen many times. This sequence joins TRBV5-8 and TRBJ2-5; D is ambiguous. V lost 2 bases, J lost 8 bases, and 4 bases lay in between. Germline V gene data show CDR1 as SGHTS and CDR2 as YDEGEE. The CDR3 consists of 10 residues. The CDR3 nucleotides read TGTGCCAGCAGCTTCGGTACCCAGTACTTC. It yields the protein CASSFGTQYF.

For this clonotype: The CDR3 carries no conserved terminal phenylalanine or tryptophan, so it likely arises from a read error. The DNA is omitted, as the CDR3 cannot be located on it reliably, and the CDR3 follows TCRdb's listing. The chain has TRBV29-1 and TRBJ2-1. The CDR3 is 13 amino acids long, termini counted. Looked up from germline, CDR1 is SQVTM and CDR2 is ANQGSEA. CDR3 in amino acids: CSARSSSYNEQLL.

Only a few counts were recorded for this clonotype. This chain joins TRBV6-5 and TRBJ2-1; 9 bases fit TRBD2. The V segment lost 4 bases and the J segment 8 bases; nucleotides outside the gene matches: 12. Germline V lookup: CDR1 MNHEY, CDR2 SVGAGI. The CDR3 runs 16 residues. CDR3 sequence (DNA): TGTGCCAGCAGTTGCTCGGTGGCGGGAGGGCTCCATGAGCAGTTCTTC. Its protein is CASSCSVAGGLHEQFF.

This clonotype was observed a few times. This clone may be a read error of a much larger clone one base away. This rearrangement joins TRBV25-1 to TRBJ2-1; D unresolved. Germline CDR1 reads MGHDK; CDR2 reads SYGVNS. This CDR3 is 11 amino acids long. The CDR3 DNA reads as TGTGCCAGCAGCGGTTTCAATAAGCAGTTCTTC. It codes for CASSGFNKQFF.

Concerning this clonotype: In this CDR3 the conserved last residue, phenylalanine or tryptophan, is missing, so a read error is likely. The CDR3 nucleotides read TGCGCCATCAGTTTCGACAGAGTCTACGAGCAGTACATC. Its protein product is CAISFDRVYEQYI. V and J are TRBV4-1 and TRBJ2-7; D may be TRBD1 (5 bases). Germline lookup yields CDR1 MGHRA and CDR2 YSYEKL. Trimming stripped 10 bases from V and 3 bases from J, with 16 bases between. This CDR3 is built from 13 residues.

This chain joins TRBV7-9 and TRBJ2-7, with D tentatively TRBD2 (7 bases). This CDR3 comprises 15 residues. The V end was cut by 4 bases, the J end by 5 bases, with 18 bases between. Germline values: CDR1 SEHNR, CDR2 FQNEAQ (reference sequence). The CDR3 DNA is TGTGCCAGCAGCTCGACTAGGGGGGGTTTGGACGAGCAGTACTTC. Residues: CASSSTRGGLDEQYF. The variable domain in full, with the rest retrieved from reference TRBV7-9 and TRBJ2-7, is DTGVSQNPRHKITKRGQNVTFRCDPISEHNRLYWYRQTLGQGPEFLTYFQNEAQLEKSRLLSDRFSAERPKGSFSTLEIQRTEQGDSAMYLCASSSTRGGLDEQYFGPGTRLTVT.

To note about this clonotype: Its ends do not fully match the called genes, so a read error is possible. The V call is TRBV5-4, the J call TRBJ2-7, with a weak D call TRBD2 (5 bases). The germline V gene has CDR1 SGHNT and CDR2 YYREEE (reference sequence). This CDR3 spans 14 amino acids. As DNA, the CDR3 is TGTGCCAACAGCTTAGATCTAGCAGGCTACGAGCAATACTTC. Encoded protein: CANSLDLAGYEQYF.

Comments on this clonotype: This sequence may be a read error, since a much larger clone differs from it by one base. The gene calls are TRBV28 and TRBJ2-1, with 9 nucleotides matching TRBD2. The CDR3 has 15 residues. From germline, CDR1 is MDHEN and CDR2 SYDVKM. CDR3 bases: TGTGCCAGCGCCTACCCGGGGACTAGCAGCAATAAGCAGTTCTTC. It specifies CASAYPGTSSNKQFF.

The count of this clonotype is one. The chain joins TRBV6-1 to TRBJ2-7; D call uncertain. This CDR3 region has 15 residues. Germline values: CDR1 MNHNS, CDR2 SASEGT. V was cut by 7 bases and J by 3 bases, with 19 bases left in between. CDR3 sequence reads: CASNTIVSYFYEQYV. CDR3 nucleotide sequence: TGTGCCAGCAACACAATCGTGTCGTACTTCTACGAGCAGTACGTC.

The CDR3 protein is CAISEFSGGANQETQYF. CDR3 coding DNA: TGTGCCATCAGTGAGTTTTCGGGGGGAGCTAATCAAGAGACCCAGTACTTC. The rearrangement joins TRBV10-3 to TRBJ2-5, with 7 bases identical to TRBD2. The CDR3 runs 17 residues. Unmatched junction bases numbered 10, after V lost 1 base and J lost 2 bases. Germline assignment: CDR1 ENHRY and CDR2 SYGVKD.

V and J are TRBV6-1 and TRBJ2-3; perhaps TRBD2 as D (6 bases). Trimming stripped 7 bases from V and 3 bases from J, with 17 bases between. The CDR3 is 15 amino acids. Germline V lookup: CDR1 MNHNS, CDR2 SASEGT. The CDR3 is CASIAASEGTDTQYF. The CDR3 bases are TGTGCCAGCATCGCAGCTAGCGAAGGAACAGATACGCAGTATTTT.

On this clonotype itself: Its ends do not fully match the called genes, so a read error is possible. This sequence joins TRBV11-3 and TRBJ2-7; tentative D call: TRBD2 (6 bases). The CDR3 length is 13 residues. CDR1 is SGHNT and CDR2 is YENEEA in the germline V gene. As DNA, the CDR3 is TGTGCCAGCAGCTTAGAAACTAGCTTCGAGGAGTACTTC. Translation gives CASSLETSFEEYF.

Note on this clonotype: Given a much more abundant clone one base away, this may be a read error. This rearrangement joins TRBV20-1 to TRBJ2-1; 8 bases match TRBD2. The germline V gene encodes CDR1 DFQATT and CDR2 SNEGSKA (reference sequence). The V segment lost 3 bases and the J segment 7 bases; nucleotides outside the gene matches: 11. The CDR3 runs 15 residues. CDR3 nucleotide sequence: TGCAGTGCTAGCCCTCTAGCGGGTCGCGTTAATGAGCAGTTCTTC. Its translation: CSASPLAGRVNEQFF.

Many counts were recorded for this clonotype. V gene TRBV29-1 combines with J gene TRBJ2-1; TRBD2 might be the D (6 bases). V gave up 6 bases and J gave up 0 bases, with 15 bases separating them. This CDR3 has 15 residues. Germline CDR1 SQVTM, CDR2 ANQGSEA. The CDR3 sequence is CSVDPHSGSYNEQFF. CDR3 coding DNA: TGCAGCGTGGACCCCCATAGCGGCTCCTACAATGAGCAGTTCTTC.

In regard to this clonotype: The CDR3 end shows no conserved phenylalanine or tryptophan, and so a read error is likely. No DNA is shown, since the ends of the CDR3 on it are uncertain; the CDR3 is the one TCRdb lists. The chain uses TRBV6-5 and TRBJ1-6; TRBD1, as called in the table, went unchecked against the DNA. CDR1 and CDR2 (germline): MNHEY, SVGAGI. The CDR3 sequence runs 15 residues, both termini included. The CDR3 here is CASSYSQGGGSPLHI.

This sequence joins TRBV10-3 and TRBJ2-1, with D possibly being TRBD1 (6 bases). The CDR3 is 13 amino acids. Germline loops: CDR1 ENHRY, CDR2 SYGVKD. Deletions cut 9 bases from V and 7 bases from J, with 16 bases between. CDR3 nucleotide sequence: TGTGCCATTGGGGGAACAGGGATTAATGAGCAGTTCTTC. Translation: CAIGGTGINEQFF.

About this clonotype: The final CDR3 position lacks the conserved phenylalanine or tryptophan, pointing to a likely read error. The chain combines TRBV6-5 with TRBJ2-1, with D perhaps given as TRBD1 or TRBD2 (6 bases each). Germline CDR1 MNHEY, CDR2 SVGAGI. The CDR3 spans 13 residues. CDR3 in amino acids: CDSGQTRGGEQFL. The CDR3 nucleotides are TGTGACAGCGGACAGACGCGGGGCGGTGAGCAGTTCTTA.

Details on this clonotype: Being one base from a much bigger clone, this may be a read error. This chain links TRBV20-1 with TRBJ2-3, with D tentatively TRBD1 or TRBD2 (6 bases each). Per the germline V gene, CDR1 is DFQATT and CDR2 is SNEGSKA (reference sequence). This CDR3 has 15 residues. CDR3 nucleotide sequence: TGCAGTGCTAGAGTAGGGGGAGGAGGTGCAGATATGCAGTATTTT. Protein product: CSARVGGGGADMQYF.

Points on this clonotype: It may be a read error: a sequence one base away is much more abundant. V gene TRBV11-2 combines with J gene TRBJ2-5; weak D call: TRBD2 (7 bases). V lost 4 bases and J lost 6, with 21 bases in between. This CDR3 has 16 residues. The germline V gene encodes CDR1 SGHAT and CDR2 FQNNGV. The CDR3 DNA reads TGTGCCAGCAGCTCCACAATGGGGGGGCCAAAGCAGACCCAGTACTTC. Protein product: CASSSTMGGPKQTQYF.

Details on this clonotype: Germline and junction disagree at one end, which may indicate a read error. This chain uses TRBV12-3 or TRBV12-4 with TRBJ1-5; D is ambiguous. This CDR3 has 15 amino acids. The CDR3 loop reads CDSSLSGPDNQPQHF. Written as DNA, the CDR3 is TGTGACAGCAGTTTGAGTGGGCCAGACAATCAGCCCCAGCATTTT.

The chain is built from TRBV29-1 and TRBJ2-1; 10 positions agree with TRBD2. CDR3 length equals 16 residues. In germline, CDR1 is SQVTM, CDR2 ANQGSEA. J lost 9 bases, V lost 6 bases, and 17 bases had no gene match. The CDR3 region has the DNA TGCAGCGTCCCCGATGTGAGCGGGAGGGCCGGGGTTGAGCAGTTCTTC. Its protein product is CSVPDVSGRAGVEQFF.

Points on this clonotype: A much larger clone differs from this one at a single base, so this may be a read error. The rearrangement uses TRBV5-1 and TRBJ1-1, with TRBD1 matching 8 bases. Germline V gene sequence: CDR1 SGHRS, CDR2 YFSETQ. With 4 bases clipped from V and 5 bases from J, the junction kept 10 bases outside the gene matches. The CDR3 length is 15 residues. The CDR3 here is CASSQAQGAPTEAFF. CDR3 nucleotides: TGCGCCAGCAGCCAAGCTCAGGGGGCGCCAACTGAAGCTTTCTTT.

For this clonotype: A much bigger clone sits one base away, suggesting this may be a read error. The V and J genes are TRBV7-9 and TRBJ1-6; no reliable D call. CDR3 length equals 15 residues. Germline-derived CDR1 and CDR2 are SEHNR and FQNEAQ (reference sequence). Deletions cut 1 base from V and 11 bases from J, with 15 bases between. The CDR3 protein is CASSLVGSWDTPLHF. CDR3 DNA sequence: TGTGCCAGCAGCTTAGTGGGGTCCTGGGATACACCCCTCCACTTT. Supplemented by reference TRBV7-9 and TRBJ1-6, the full variable domain reads DTGVSQNPRHKITKRGQNVTFRCDPISEHNRLYWYRQTLGQGPEFLTYFQNEAQLEKSRLLSDRFSAERPKGSFSTLEIQRTEQGDSAMYLCASSLVGSWDTPLHFGNGTRLTVT.

A remark on this clonotype: The final CDR3 position lacks the conserved phenylalanine or tryptophan, pointing to a likely read error. The rearrangement links TRBV6-5 to TRBJ1-1, with a weak D call TRBD1 (6 bases). Trimming pared 10 bases from V and 4 bases from J, leaving 16 bases between. The CDR3 has 13 amino acids. Germline CDR1 reads MNHEY; CDR2 reads SVGAGI. The CDR3 region has the DNA TGTGCCATCAGCCCAGACAGGCGCACTGAAGCTTTCATT. This sequence encodes CAISPDRRTEAFI.

A remark on this clonotype: A read error may account for a junction end that differs from germline. The chain carries TRBV4-2 and TRBJ2-7; 11 bases map to TRBD2. The CDR3 runs 19 residues. The germline V gene encodes CDR1 LGHNA and CDR2 YNFKEQ. The CDR3 is CASSQEASGRTTYSYEHYF. The CDR3 DNA reads as TGTGCCAGTAGCCAAGAGGCTAGCGGGAGGACCACCTACTCCTACGAGCATTACTTC.

This clonotype was seen more than once but under ten times. A read error may produce the germline difference seen at one junction end. The rearrangement joins TRBV7-9 to TRBJ2-4; tentative D call: TRBD2 (5 bases). Germline CDR1 reads SEHNR; CDR2 reads FQNEAQ (reference sequence). This CDR3 spans 14 amino acids. CDR3 in amino acids: CASSFTGFSNVQYF. The CDR3 bases are TGTGCCAGCAGCTTTACGGGATTTTCAAACGTTCAGTACTTC. Using reference TRBV7-9 and TRBJ2-4 for the parts outside the CDR3, the full variable domain is DTGVSQNPRHKITKRGQNVTFRCDPISEHNRLYWYRQTLGQGPEFLTYFQNEAQLEKSRLLSDRFSAERPKGSFSTLEIQRTEQGDSAMYLCASSFTGFSNVQYFGAGTRLSVL.

Concerning this clonotype: Germline is not matched at one junction end, which may reflect a read error. J is TRBJ2-1 and V is TRBV29-1, with 9 nucleotides matching TRBD1. This CDR3 is built from 12 residues. The germline V gene has CDR1 SQVTM and CDR2 ANQGSEA. Here the CDR3 reads CSSSGQGYEHFF. CDR3 DNA sequence: TGCAGCTCCTCGGGACAGGGATATGAGCACTTCTTC.

This clonotype was seen a single time. The germline gene is not matched at one end of the junction; a read error may be the cause. The J gene is TRBJ2-4, the V gene TRBV29-1; possibly TRBD1 for D (6 bases). This CDR3 spans 14 amino acids. Germline V lookup: CDR1 SQVTM, CDR2 ANQGSEA. CDR3 nucleotides: TGCTGCGTTCGGACAGAACTAGTCAAAAACATTCAGTACTTC. Its translation: CCVRTELVKNIQYF.